The sequence of this T cell receptor (beta chain) was determined in a study of cytomegalovirus exposure and HLA in healthy donors. TCRdb's table, derived via immunoSEQ multiplex PCR, lists solely in-frame clones and lacks some. Counted here are roughly 260,000 clones, around 87% occurring once; the ten biggest clones make up roughly 0.38%. J gave up 4 bases and V 8 bases, and 7 bases lay outside the gene matches. Germline-derived CDR1 and CDR2 are MNHEY and SMNVEV (reference sequence). CDR3 length: 14 residues. V gene TRBV27 combines with J gene TRBJ1-3, with TRBD1 identical over 8 bases. The TCR comes from a woman aged 18-35 years in good health and CMV-seronegative. Material for sequencing was PBMCs. The CDR3, as DNA: TGTGCCAGCGCCAGGGGGCACGAAGGAAACACCATATATTTT. This gives the protein CASARGHEGNTIYF.